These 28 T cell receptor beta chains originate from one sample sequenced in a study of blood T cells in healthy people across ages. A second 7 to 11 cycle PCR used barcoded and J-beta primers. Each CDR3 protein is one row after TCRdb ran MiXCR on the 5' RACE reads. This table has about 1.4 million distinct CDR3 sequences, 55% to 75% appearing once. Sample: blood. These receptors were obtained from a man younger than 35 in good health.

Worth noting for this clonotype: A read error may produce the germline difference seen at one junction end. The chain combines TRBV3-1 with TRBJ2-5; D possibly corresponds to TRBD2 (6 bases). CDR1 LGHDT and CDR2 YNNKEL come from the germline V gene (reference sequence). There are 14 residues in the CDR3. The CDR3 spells CASSQARAGGEQYF. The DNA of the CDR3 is TGTGCCAGCAGTCAAGCACGGGCCGGAGGGGAGCAGTACTTC.

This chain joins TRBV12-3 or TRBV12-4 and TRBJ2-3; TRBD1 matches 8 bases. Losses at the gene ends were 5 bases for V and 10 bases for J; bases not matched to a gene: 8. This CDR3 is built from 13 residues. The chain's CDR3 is CASSETGEGAQYF. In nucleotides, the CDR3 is TGTGCCAGCAGTGAGACAGGGGAAGGCGCGCAGTATTTT.

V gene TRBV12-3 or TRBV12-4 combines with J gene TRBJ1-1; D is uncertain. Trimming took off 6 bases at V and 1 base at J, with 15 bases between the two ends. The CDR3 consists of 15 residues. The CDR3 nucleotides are TGTGCCAGCAGCCTCCAGTCTGGGAAGAACACTGAAGCTTTCTTT. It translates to CASSLQSGKNTEAFF.

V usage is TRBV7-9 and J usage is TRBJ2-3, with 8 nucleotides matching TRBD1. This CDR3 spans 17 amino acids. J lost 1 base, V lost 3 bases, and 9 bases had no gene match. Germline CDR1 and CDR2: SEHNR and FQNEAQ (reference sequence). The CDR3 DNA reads TGTGCCAGCAGCTTTCCGCAGGGGGCTTCTGGCACAGATACGCAGTATTTT. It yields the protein CASSFPQGASGTDTQYF.

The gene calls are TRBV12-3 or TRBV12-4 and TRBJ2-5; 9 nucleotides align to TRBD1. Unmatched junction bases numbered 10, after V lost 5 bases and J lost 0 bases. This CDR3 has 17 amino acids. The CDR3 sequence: CASSPRRDRDYQETQYF. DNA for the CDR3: TGTGCCAGCAGTCCACGAAGGGACAGGGACTACCAAGAGACCCAGTACTTC.

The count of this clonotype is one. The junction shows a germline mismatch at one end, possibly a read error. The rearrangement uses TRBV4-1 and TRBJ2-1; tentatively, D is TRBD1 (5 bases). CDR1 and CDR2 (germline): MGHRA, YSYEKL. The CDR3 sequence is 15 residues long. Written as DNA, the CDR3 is TGCGCCAGCAGCCAAGGCAGGGTTTTCTACAATGAACAGTTCTTC. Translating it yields CASSQGRVFYNEQFF.

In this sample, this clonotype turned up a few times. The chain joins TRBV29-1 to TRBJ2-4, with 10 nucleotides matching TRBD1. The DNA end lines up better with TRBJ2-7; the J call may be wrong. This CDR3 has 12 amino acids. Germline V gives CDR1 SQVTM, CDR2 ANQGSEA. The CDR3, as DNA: TGCAGCGCCCTAGGGACAGGGGACGAGCAGTACTTC. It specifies CSALGTGDEQYF.

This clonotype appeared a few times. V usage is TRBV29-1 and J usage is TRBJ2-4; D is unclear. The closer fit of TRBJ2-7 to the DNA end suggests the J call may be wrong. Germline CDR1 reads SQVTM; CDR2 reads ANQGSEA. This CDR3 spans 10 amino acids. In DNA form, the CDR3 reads TGCAGCGGGGTGGAGAGCGAGCAGTACTTC. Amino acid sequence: CSGVESEQYF.

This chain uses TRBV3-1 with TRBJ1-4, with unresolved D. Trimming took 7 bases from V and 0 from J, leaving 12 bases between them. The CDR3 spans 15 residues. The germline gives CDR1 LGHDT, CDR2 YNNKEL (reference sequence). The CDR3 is CASTQDRATNEKLFF. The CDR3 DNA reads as TGTGCCAGCACCCAGGACCGAGCAACTAATGAAAAACTGTTTTTT.

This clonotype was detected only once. The CDR3 bases are TGTGCCACCAGTGCAAACTTCAGGGCTGGCTACACCTTC. Its protein product is CATSANFRAGYTF. The chain is built from TRBV24-1 and TRBJ1-2; D may be TRBD1 (5 bases). Trimming took 5 bases from V and 7 from J, leaving 13 bases between them. Germline V lookup: CDR1 KGHDR, CDR2 SFDVKD. CDR3 length: 13 amino acids.

Written as DNA, the CDR3 is TGTGCCAGCTCACCGGAAGGAAGGGTGGAGACCCAGTACTTC. Translating gives CASSPEGRVETQYF. The V and J genes are TRBV18 and TRBJ2-7; D call uncertain. The DNA end favors TRBJ2-5, so the J call may be wrong. The V gene's germline CDR1 is KGHSH and CDR2 LQKENI. The CDR3 totals 14 residues.

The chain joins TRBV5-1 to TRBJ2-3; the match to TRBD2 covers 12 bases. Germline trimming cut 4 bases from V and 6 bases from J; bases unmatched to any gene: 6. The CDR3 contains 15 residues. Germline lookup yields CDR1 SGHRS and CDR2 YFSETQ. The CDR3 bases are TGCGCCAGCAGCGAGACTAGCGGGAGTATGGATACGCAGTATTTT. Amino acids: CASSETSGSMDTQYF.

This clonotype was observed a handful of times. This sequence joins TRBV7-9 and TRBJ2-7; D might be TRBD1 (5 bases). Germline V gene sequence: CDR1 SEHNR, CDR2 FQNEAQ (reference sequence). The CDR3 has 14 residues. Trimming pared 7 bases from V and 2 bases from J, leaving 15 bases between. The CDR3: CASIDATVPYEQYF. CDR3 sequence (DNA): TGTGCCAGCATCGACGCGACAGTACCCTACGAGCAGTACTTC.

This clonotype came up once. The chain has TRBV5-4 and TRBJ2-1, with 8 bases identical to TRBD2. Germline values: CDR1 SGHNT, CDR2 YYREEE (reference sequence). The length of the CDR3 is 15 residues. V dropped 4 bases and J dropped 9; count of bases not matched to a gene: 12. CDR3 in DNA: TGTGCCAGCAGCCCCCCGGGCGGGAGGATAGGTGAGCAGTTCTTC. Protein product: CASSPPGGRIGEQFF. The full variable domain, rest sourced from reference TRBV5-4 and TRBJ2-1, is ETGVTQSPTHLIKTRGQQVTLRCSSQSGHNTVSWYQQALGQGPQFIFQYYREEENGRGNFPPRFSGLQFPNYSSELNVNALELDDSALYLCASSPPGGRIGEQFFGPGTRLTVL.

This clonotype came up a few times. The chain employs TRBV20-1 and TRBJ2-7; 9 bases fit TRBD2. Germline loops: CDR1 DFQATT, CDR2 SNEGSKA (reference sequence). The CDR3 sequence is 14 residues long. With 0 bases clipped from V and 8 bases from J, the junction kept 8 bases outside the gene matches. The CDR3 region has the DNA TGCAGTGCTAGAGAGGGGACTAGCCCTACGAAGCAGTACTTC. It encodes CSAREGTSPTKQYF.

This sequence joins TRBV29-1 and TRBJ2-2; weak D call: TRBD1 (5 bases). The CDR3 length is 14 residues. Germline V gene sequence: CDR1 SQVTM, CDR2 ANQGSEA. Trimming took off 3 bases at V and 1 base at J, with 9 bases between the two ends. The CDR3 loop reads CSVEGQLNTGELFF. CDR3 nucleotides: TGCAGCGTTGAGGGGCAGTTGAACACCGGGGAGCTGTTTTTT.

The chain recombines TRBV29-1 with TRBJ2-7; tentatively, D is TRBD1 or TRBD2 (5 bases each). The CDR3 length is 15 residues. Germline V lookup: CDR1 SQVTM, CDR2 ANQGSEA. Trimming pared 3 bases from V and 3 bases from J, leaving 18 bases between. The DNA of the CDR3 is TGCAGCGTTGAGGGAACCCCGGGACGGAGCTACGAGCAGTACTTC. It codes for CSVEGTPGRSYEQYF.

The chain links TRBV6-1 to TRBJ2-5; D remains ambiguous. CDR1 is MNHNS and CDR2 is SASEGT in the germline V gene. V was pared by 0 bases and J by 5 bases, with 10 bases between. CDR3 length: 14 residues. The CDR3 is CASSEAERWETQYF. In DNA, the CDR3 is TGTGCCAGCAGTGAAGCTGAACGGTGGGAGACCCAGTACTTC.

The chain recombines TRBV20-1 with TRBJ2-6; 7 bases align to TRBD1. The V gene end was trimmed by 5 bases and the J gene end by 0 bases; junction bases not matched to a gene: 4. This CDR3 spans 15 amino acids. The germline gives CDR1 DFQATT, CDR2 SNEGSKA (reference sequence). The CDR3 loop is CSALGQPSGANVLTF. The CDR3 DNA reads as TGCAGTGCTCTGGGACAGCCCTCTGGGGCCAACGTCCTGACTTTC.

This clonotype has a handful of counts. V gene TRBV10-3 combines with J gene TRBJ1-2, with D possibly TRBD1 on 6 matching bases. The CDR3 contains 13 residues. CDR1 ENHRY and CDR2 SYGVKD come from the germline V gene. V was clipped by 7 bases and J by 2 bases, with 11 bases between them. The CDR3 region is CAITQGSNYGYTF. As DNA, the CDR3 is TGTGCCATCACCCAGGGGTCCAACTATGGCTACACCTTC.

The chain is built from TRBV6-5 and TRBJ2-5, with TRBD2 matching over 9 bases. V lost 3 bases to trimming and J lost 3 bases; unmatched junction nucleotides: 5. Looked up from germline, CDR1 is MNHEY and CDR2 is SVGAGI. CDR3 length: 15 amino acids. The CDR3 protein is CASSYLSGGKETQYF. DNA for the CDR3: TGTGCCAGCAGTTATCTGAGCGGGGGGAAAGAGACCCAGTACTTC.

The CDR3: CASSQEGPGLPYNEQYF. The CDR3 DNA reads as TGCGCCAGCAGCCAAGAGGGGCCGGGACTTCCCTACAATGAGCAGTACTTC. The chain links TRBV4-1 to TRBJ2-7; possible D gene TRBD2, 6 bases. The CDR3 is 17 amino acids. The V end lost 0 bases, the J end lost 7 bases, and 22 bases lay between the germline ends. Germline lookup yields CDR1 MGHRA and CDR2 YSYEKL.

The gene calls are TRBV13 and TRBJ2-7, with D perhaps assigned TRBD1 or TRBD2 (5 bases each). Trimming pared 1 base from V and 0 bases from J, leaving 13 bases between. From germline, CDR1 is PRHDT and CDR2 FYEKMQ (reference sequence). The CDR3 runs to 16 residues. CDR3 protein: CASSLVPDGASYEQYF. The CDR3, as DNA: TGTGCCAGCAGCTTAGTCCCCGACGGGGCCTCCTACGAGCAGTACTTC.

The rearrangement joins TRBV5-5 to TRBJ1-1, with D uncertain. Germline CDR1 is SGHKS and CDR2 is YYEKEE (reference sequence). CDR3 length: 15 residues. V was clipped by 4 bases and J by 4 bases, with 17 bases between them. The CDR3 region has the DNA TGTGCCAGCAGCCAAGACGGGCCTCTCCTCACTGAAGCTTTCTTT. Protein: CASSQDGPLLTEAFF.

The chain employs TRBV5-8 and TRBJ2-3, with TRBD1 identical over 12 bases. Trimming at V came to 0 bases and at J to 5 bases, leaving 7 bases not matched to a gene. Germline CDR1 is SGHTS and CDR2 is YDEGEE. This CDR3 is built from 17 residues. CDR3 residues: CASSLAHGTGGGDTQYF. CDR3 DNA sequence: TGTGCCAGCAGCTTGGCGCACGGGACAGGGGGCGGAGATACGCAGTATTTT.

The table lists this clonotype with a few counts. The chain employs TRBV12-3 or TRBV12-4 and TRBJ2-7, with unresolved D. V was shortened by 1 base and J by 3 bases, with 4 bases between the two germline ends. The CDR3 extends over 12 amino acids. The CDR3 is CASSLVHYEQYF. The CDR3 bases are TGTGCCAGCAGTTTAGTCCACTACGAGCAGTACTTC.

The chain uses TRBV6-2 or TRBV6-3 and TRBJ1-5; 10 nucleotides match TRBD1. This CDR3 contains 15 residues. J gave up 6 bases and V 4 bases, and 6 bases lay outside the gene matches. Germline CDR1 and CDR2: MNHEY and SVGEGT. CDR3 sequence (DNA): TGTGCCAGCAGTTTCACTGGACAGGGGGGTCAGCCCCAGCATTTT. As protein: CASSFTGQGGQPQHF.

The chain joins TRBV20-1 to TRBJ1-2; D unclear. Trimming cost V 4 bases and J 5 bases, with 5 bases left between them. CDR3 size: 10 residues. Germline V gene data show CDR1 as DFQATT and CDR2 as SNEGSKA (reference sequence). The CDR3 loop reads CSAKLYGYTF. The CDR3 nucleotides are TGCAGTGCTAAGCTTTATGGCTACACCTTC.